Here is one T cell receptor beta chain with its context. Its antigen remains unidentified. The sample comes from a study of cytomegalovirus exposure and HLA in healthy donors. Broader study findings: In a later analysis, TCR beta V- and J-gene trimming was associated with a missense DCLRE1C variant.

Primers for the PCR totalled 60 Vbeta and 13 Jbeta. Method: immunoSEQ multiplex PCR; TCRdb's copy keeps in-frame clones and lacks some. Of about 120,000 clones in the sample, under 90% were seen once. The CDR3 spans 14 residues. The V segment lost 5 bases and the J segment 6 bases; nucleotides outside the gene matches: 4. From germline, CDR1 is SGHTA and CDR2 FQGTGA. The chain joins TRBV7-3 to TRBJ1-6; 7 positions agree with TRBD1. What was sequenced was PBMCs. The receptor was derived from a female donor in good health and CMV-seropositive. The CDR3 coding sequence is TGTGCCAGCAGCGCGGGACAGCCTAATTCACCCCTCCACTTT. Amino acid sequence: CASSAGQPNSPLHF.